The 20 T cell receptor beta chains in this list originate from one sample, sequenced in a study of blood T cell repertoires in COVID-19. Generated by immunoSEQ multiplex PCR, the TCRdb table keeps only in-frame clones and is missing some. The repertoire holds approximately 50,000 clones, approximately 89% seen once, with about 29% in the top ten. The source material was peripheral blood. The receptor set was obtained from a woman of 80 years or more with acute or convalescent COVID-19.

The chain uses TRBV18 and TRBJ1-1, with 7 bases lining up with TRBD1. In germline, CDR1 is KGHSH, CDR2 LQKENI. After removal of 3 bases from V and 5 bases from J, the junction contained 9 bases not matched to a gene. This CDR3 has 15 amino acids. CDR3: CASSPGSRGNTEAFF. The CDR3 nucleotides read TGTGCCAGCTCACCCGGATCCAGGGGGAATACTGAAGCTTTCTTT.

J is TRBJ1-5 and V is TRBV10-3, with D perhaps matching TRBD1 (6 bases). CDR1 is ENHRY, CDR2 SYGVKD, per germline. This CDR3 contains 14 residues. V dropped 3 bases and J dropped 2 bases, with 8 bases sitting between them. For the CDR3, the DNA is TGTGCCATCAGTGAAGGGGGAGGCAATCAGCCCCAGCATTTT. It encodes CAISEGGGNQPQHF.

The genes are TRBV2 and TRBJ2-7; TRBD1 aligns across 8 bases. Per germline, CDR1 SNHLY and CDR2 FYNNEI. J was trimmed by 7 bases and V by 1 base; bases with no gene match: 15. The CDR3 spans 17 residues. The CDR3 loop is CASSEGGGQVWRLEQYF. Here the CDR3 DNA reads TGTGCCAGCAGTGAAGGAGGGGGACAGGTTTGGAGGCTAGAGCAGTACTTC.

The chain is built from TRBV5-1 and TRBJ1-2; 12 nucleotides match TRBD1. V lost 5 bases, J lost 8 bases, and 10 bases stayed unmatched. This CDR3 has 15 residues. Germline V lookup: CDR1 SGHRS, CDR2 YFSETQ. This chain's CDR3 is CASSPPGQGAEGYTF. CDR3 coding DNA: TGCGCCAGCAGTCCTCCGGGACAGGGGGCTGAAGGCTACACCTTC.

V gene TRBV29-1 combines with J gene TRBJ1-1; TRBD1 is a possible D gene (6 bases). Trimming pared 5 bases from V and 4 bases from J, leaving 17 bases between. The CDR3 length is 14 residues. Germline CDR1 SQVTM, CDR2 ANQGSEA. In DNA, the CDR3 is TGCAGCGTTATAGGGCTGGGGGCGAGCACTGAAGCTTTCTTT. It encodes CSVIGLGASTEAFF.

This chain connects TRBV20-1 to TRBJ2-1; D is undetermined. CDR3 length: 11 residues. The germline V gene encodes CDR1 DFQATT and CDR2 SNEGSKA (reference sequence). V lost 6 bases to trimming and J lost 7 bases, with 10 bases between them. The CDR3 nucleotides are TGCAGTGCCGATAGTAGAAATGAGCAGTTCTTC. Protein sequence: CSADSRNEQFF.

J is TRBJ2-3 and V is TRBV10-1; D is undetermined. Germline V gene sequence: CDR1 WNHNN, CDR2 SYGVQD (reference sequence). V was cut by 2 bases and J by 10 bases, with 13 bases left in between. CDR3 size: 13 residues. CDR3 DNA: TGCGCCAGCAGTGAGCCCCCTGAGGTCCCGCAGTATTTT. It is translated as CASSEPPEVPQYF.

In nucleotides, the CDR3 is TGTGCCAGTACCCGCCGTAGCGGAAACACAGATACGCAGTATTTT. Its protein is CASTRRSGNTDTQYF. This rearrangement joins TRBV19 to TRBJ2-3; D is possibly TRBD2 (6 bases). The CDR3 is made up of 15 amino acids. Trimming left V 7 bases short and J 2 bases short, with 16 bases between. CDR1 and CDR2 from the germline V gene are LNHDA and SQIVND (reference sequence).

The chain employs TRBV6-5 and TRBJ1-2; 8 bases line up with TRBD1. Germline V gene data show CDR1 as MNHEY and CDR2 as SVGAGI. The trim removed 6 bases at V and 8 bases at J, leaving 11 bases unmatched. The CDR3 length is 14 residues. CDR3: CASRTPRGPIGYTF. The CDR3 DNA reads TGTGCCAGCAGAACCCCCAGGGGGCCCATAGGCTACACCTTC.

As concerns this clone: The junction differs from germline at one of its ends, possibly a read error. The rearrangement uses TRBV14 and TRBJ2-3; D remains ambiguous. Germline V CDR1 and CDR2: SGHDN, FVKESK. The CDR3 extends over 12 amino acids. This CDR3 is CASGHYTDTQYF. CDR3 in DNA: TGTGCCAGCGGCCACTACACAGATACGCAGTATTTT.

The chain has TRBV5-1 and TRBJ2-3; D is undetermined. Germline lookup yields CDR1 SGHRS and CDR2 YFSETQ. V lost 4 bases to trimming and J lost 0 bases, with 9 bases between them. This CDR3 has 14 residues. The CDR3 region has the DNA TGCGCCAGCAGCCCACAGTCGAGCACAGATACGCAGTATTTT. Translating it yields CASSPQSSTDTQYF.

This chain joins TRBV5-5 and TRBJ1-2; D call uncertain. Germline lookup yields CDR1 SGHKS and CDR2 YYEKEE (reference sequence). V lost 4 bases to trimming and J lost 4 bases, with 20 bases between them. This CDR3 is 16 amino acids long. The CDR3, as DNA: TGTGCCAGCAGCGGCCTCGAAGCAGGCCCCTCCTATGGCTACACCTTC. It translates to CASSGLEAGPSYGYTF.

This rearrangement joins TRBV3-1 (or the pseudogene TRBV3-2) to TRBJ2-2; possible D gene TRBD1, 5 bases. V was clipped by 2 bases and J by 6 bases, with 10 bases between them. The CDR3 length is 14 residues. CDR1 is LGHDT, CDR2 YNNKEL, per germline (reference sequence). CDR3 in DNA: TGTGCCAGCAGCCAACCAGGGTTCCCCGGGGAGCTGTTTTTT. Translating gives CASSQPGFPGELFF.

V is TRBV12-3 or TRBV12-4 and J is TRBJ1-1; D gene ambiguous. The CDR3 covers 12 residues. V was trimmed by 8 bases and J by 4 bases, leaving 11 bases between them. The CDR3 spells CASVGRGTEAFF. The CDR3, as DNA: TGTGCCAGCGTAGGTCGGGGCACTGAAGCTTTCTTT.

The gene calls are TRBV18 and TRBJ1-2; D is undetermined. V dropped 2 bases and J dropped 4 bases, with 11 bases sitting between them. The CDR3 spans 14 residues. Per the germline V gene, CDR1 is KGHSH and CDR2 is LQKENI. The CDR3 DNA follows: TGTGCCAGCTCACCATCCGACGGGATCTATGGCTACACCTTC. Amino acid sequence: CASSPSDGIYGYTF.

The chain has TRBV7-2 and TRBJ1-1; TRBD1 aligns across 10 bases. The germline V gene has CDR1 SGHTA and CDR2 FQGNSA. V was clipped by 4 bases and J by 4 bases; unmatched bases: 0. This CDR3 has 13 amino acids. DNA of the CDR3: TGTGCCAGCAGCTGGACAGGGGGCACTGAAGCTTTCTTT. This sequence encodes CASSWTGGTEAFF.

This chain joins TRBV4-1 and TRBJ1-4; D is unresolved. The CDR3 is 12 amino acids. CDR1 is MGHRA and CDR2 is YSYEKL in the germline V gene. V was shortened by 4 bases and J by 8 bases, with 8 bases between the two germline ends. CDR3 nucleotides: TGCGCCAGCAGCCTAGGGAGCGAAAAACTGTTTTTT. This codes for CASSLGSEKLFF.

For the CDR3, the DNA is TGTGCCAGCAGCGCCCAGGGGGCAACTAATGAAAAACTGTTTTTT. Amino acids: CASSAQGATNEKLFF. The rearrangement uses TRBV2 and TRBJ1-4; 7 nucleotides match TRBD1. Germline V gene lookup returns CDR1 SNHLY and CDR2 FYNNEI. V shed 6 bases, J shed 0 bases, and the junction held 4 bases outside the gene matches. The CDR3 covers 15 residues.

The chain is built from TRBV6-5 and TRBJ2-1; TRBD1 might be the D (6 bases). CDR3 length equals 13 residues. Germline lookup yields CDR1 MNHEY and CDR2 SVGAGI. V was clipped by 7 bases and J by 5 bases, with 12 bases between them. The chain's CDR3 is CASKQGRHNEQFF. CDR3 nucleotide sequence: TGTGCCAGCAAACAGGGCCGCCACAATGAGCAGTTCTTC.

The chain has TRBV11-1 and TRBJ2-5, with TRBD1 matching 8 bases. Germline V gene sequence: CDR1 SGHAT, CDR2 FQDESV (reference sequence). V gave up 5 bases and J gave up 3 bases; unmatched junction bases: 11. This CDR3 contains 16 residues. The CDR3 DNA follows: TGTGCCAGCAGCCCCCCGACAGGGGCCGGGGAAGAGACCCAGTACTTC. Translation: CASSPPTGAGEETQYF.